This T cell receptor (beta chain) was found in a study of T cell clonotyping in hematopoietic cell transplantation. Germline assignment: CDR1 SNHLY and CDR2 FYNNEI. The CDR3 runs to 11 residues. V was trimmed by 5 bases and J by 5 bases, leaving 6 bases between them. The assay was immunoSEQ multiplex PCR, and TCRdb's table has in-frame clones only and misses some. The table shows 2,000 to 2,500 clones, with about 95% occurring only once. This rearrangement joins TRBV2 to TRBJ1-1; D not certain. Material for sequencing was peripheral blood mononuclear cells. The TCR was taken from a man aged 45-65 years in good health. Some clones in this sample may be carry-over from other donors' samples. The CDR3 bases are TGTGCCAGCAGTCCAGTTACTGAAGCTTTCTTT. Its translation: CASSPVTEAFF.